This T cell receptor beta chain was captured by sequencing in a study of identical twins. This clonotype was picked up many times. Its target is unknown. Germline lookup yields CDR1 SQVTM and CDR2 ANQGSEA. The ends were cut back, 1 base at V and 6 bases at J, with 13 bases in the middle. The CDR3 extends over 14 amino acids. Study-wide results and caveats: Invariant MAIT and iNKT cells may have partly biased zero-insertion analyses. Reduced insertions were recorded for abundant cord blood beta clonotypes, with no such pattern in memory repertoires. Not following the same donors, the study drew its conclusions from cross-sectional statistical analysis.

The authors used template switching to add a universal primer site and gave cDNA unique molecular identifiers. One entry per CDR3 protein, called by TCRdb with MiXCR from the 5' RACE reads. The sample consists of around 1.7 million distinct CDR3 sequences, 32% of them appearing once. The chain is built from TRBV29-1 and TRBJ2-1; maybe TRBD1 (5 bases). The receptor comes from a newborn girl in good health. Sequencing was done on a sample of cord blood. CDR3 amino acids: CSVEGQSAGNEQFF. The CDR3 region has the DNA TGCAGCGTTGAAGGACAGTCGGCTGGCAATGAGCAGTTCTTC.